The T cell receptor beta chain under discussion was sequenced for a study of cytomegalovirus exposure and HLA in healthy donors. Study overall: Falling in the Caucasian-associated ancestry cluster were 80% to 90% of around 370 genotyped donors. Regarding the study as a whole: As confirmed in vitro, three CMV-associated chains were specific for CMV antigens. The study flagged some 170 TCR beta chains as cytomegalovirus-associated. In a later analysis, parvovirus B19, influenza, CMV and Epstein-Barr virus appeared linked to several top co-occurrence clusters.

Concerning this clone itself: Its antigen is unknown.

The CDR3 sequence is 14 residues long. Trimming stripped 6 bases from V and 7 bases from J, with 18 bases between. Germline lookup yields CDR1 SGHTA and CDR2 FQGNSA. The PCR had 60 Vbeta and 13 Jbeta primers. Generated by immunoSEQ multiplex PCR, the TCRdb table keeps only in-frame clones and is missing some. The repertoire includes 80,000 to 95,000 clones, 79% of them detected once, and approximately 14% sits in the top ten. This sequence originates from a middle-aged woman in good health and CMV-seropositive. The rearrangement joins TRBV7-2 to TRBJ1-2; D remains ambiguous. The specimen sequenced was PBMCs. CDR3 sequence (DNA): TGTGCCAGCAGTTATGACTCTGTGGTGGGTGGCTACACCTTC. It encodes CASSYDSVVGGYTF.